The T cell receptor beta chain described here comes from a study of PD-L1 blockade in urothelial cancer. Germline CDR1 reads MDHEN; CDR2 reads SYDVKM. The length of the CDR3 is 15 residues. The trim removed 5 bases at V and 8 bases at J, leaving 10 bases unmatched. Sequencing used immunoSEQ multiplex PCR; TCRdb keeps in-frame clones, though not all of them. The profile shows 60,000 to 70,000 clones, 81% of them singletons. As for time point: pretreatment peripheral blood. This clone was observed a handful of times. This material consisted of PBMCs, taken around atezolizumab (anti-PD-L1) treatment. The receptor was isolated from a man aged 70 or older with urothelial cancer. The V call is TRBV28, the J call TRBJ1-5; 9 bases match TRBD1. The CDR3 DNA follows: TGTGCCAGCAGTCACACCGGGACAGGGTTGAAGCCCCAGCATTTT. Translated, it gives CASSHTGTGLKPQHF.